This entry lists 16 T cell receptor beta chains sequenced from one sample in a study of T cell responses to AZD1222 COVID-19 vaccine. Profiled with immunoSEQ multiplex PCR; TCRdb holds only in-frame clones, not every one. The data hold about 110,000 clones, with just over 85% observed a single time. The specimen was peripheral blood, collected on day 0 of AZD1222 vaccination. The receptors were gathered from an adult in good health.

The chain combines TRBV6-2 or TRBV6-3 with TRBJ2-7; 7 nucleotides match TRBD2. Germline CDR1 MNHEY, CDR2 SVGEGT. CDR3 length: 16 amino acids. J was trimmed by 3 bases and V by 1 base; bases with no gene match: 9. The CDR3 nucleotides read TGTGCCAGCAGTTACTGGGCCCCGGGCGGGAGCTACGAGCAGTACTTC. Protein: CASSYWAPGGSYEQYF.

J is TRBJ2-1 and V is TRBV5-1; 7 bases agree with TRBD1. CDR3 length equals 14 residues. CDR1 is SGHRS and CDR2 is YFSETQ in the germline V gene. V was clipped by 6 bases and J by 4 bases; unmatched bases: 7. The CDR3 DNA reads TGCGCCAGCACACTCCCGGGACAGTACAATGAGCAGTTCTTC. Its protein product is CASTLPGQYNEQFF.

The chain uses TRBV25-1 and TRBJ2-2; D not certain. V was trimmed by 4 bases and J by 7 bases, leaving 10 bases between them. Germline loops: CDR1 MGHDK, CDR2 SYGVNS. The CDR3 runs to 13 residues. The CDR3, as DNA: TGTGCCAGCAGTGTAATCGAGGACGGGGAGCTGTTTTTT. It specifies CASSVIEDGELFF.

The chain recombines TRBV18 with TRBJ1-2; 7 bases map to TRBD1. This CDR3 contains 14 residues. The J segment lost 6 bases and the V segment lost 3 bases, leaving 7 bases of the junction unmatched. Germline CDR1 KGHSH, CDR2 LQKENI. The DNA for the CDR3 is TGTGCCAGCTCACCGGGGGACAGCCCAGATGGCTACACCTTC. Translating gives CASSPGDSPDGYTF.

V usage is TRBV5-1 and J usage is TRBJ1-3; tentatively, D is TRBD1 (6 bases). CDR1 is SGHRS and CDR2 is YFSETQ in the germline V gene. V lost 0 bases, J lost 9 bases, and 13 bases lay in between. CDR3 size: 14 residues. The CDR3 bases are TGCGCCAGCAGCTTGGGTCCAGGGGCAATCACCATATATTTT. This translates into CASSLGPGAITIYF.

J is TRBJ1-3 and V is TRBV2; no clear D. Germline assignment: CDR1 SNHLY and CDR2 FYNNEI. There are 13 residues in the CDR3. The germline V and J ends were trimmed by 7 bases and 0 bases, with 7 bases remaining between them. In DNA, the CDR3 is TGTGCCAGCAAGGGAATCTCTGGAAACACCATATATTTT. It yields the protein CASKGISGNTIYF. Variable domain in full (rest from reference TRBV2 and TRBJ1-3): EPEVTQTPSHQVTQMGQEVILRCVPISNHLYFYWYRQILGQKVEFLVSFYNNEISEKSEIFDDQFSVERPDGSNFTLKIRSTKLEDSAMYFCASKGISGNTIYFGEGSWLTVV.

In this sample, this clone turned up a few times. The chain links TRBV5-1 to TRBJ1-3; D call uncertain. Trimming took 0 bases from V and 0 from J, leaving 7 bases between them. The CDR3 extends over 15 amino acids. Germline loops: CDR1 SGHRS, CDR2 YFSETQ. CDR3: CASSLVAASGNTIYF. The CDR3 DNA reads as TGCGCCAGCAGCTTGGTGGCAGCCTCTGGAAACACCATATATTTT.

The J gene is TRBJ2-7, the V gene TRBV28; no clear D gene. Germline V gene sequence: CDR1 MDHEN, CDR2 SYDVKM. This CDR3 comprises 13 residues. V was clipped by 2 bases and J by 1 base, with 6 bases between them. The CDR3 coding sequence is TGTGCCAGCAGTTTAGACTTATCCTACGAGCAGTACTTC. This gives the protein CASSLDLSYEQYF.

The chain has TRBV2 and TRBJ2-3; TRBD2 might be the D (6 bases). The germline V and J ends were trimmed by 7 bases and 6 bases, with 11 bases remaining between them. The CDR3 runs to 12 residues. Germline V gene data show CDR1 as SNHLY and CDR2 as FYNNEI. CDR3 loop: CASTRDSDTQYF. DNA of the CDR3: TGTGCCAGCACCCGGGACTCGGATACGCAGTATTTT.

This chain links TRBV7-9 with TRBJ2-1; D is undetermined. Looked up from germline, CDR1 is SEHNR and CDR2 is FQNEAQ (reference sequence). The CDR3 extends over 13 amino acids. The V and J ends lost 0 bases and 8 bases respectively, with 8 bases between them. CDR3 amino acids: CASSLAWADEQFF. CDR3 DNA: TGTGCCAGCAGCTTAGCGTGGGCCGATGAGCAGTTCTTC.

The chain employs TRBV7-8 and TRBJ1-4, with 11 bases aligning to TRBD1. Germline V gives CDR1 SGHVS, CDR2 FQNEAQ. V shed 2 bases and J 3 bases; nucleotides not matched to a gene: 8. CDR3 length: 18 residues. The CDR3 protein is CASSLYGGQGAANEKLFF. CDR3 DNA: TGTGCCAGCAGCTTATATGGCGGACAGGGGGCGGCTAATGAAAAACTGTTTTTT.

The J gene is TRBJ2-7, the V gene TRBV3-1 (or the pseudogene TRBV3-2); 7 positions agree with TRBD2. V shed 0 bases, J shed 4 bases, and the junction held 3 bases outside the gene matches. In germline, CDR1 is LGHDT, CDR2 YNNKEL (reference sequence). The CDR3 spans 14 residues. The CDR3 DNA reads TGTGCCAGCAGCCAAGAGGGCGGGGGTTACGAGCAGTACTTC. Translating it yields CASSQEGGGYEQYF.

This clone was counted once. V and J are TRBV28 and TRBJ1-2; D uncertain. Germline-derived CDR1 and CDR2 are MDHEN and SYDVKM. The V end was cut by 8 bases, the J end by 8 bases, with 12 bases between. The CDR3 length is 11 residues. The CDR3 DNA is TGTGCCAGCCGTTCAAATCGGGGCTACACCTTC. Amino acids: CASRSNRGYTF.

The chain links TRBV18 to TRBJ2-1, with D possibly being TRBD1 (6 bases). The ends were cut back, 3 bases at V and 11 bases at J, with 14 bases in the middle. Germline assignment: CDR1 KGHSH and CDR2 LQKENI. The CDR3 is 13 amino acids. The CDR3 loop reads CASSPSARGKQFF. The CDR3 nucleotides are TGTGCCAGCTCACCTTCCGCCAGGGGCAAGCAGTTCTTC.

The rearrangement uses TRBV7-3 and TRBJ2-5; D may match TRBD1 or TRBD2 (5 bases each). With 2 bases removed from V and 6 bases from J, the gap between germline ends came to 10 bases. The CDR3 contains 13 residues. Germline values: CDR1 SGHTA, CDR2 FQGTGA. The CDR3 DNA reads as TGTGCCAGCAGCTTAGTAGAGGGACAGACCCAGTACTTC. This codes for CASSLVEGQTQYF.

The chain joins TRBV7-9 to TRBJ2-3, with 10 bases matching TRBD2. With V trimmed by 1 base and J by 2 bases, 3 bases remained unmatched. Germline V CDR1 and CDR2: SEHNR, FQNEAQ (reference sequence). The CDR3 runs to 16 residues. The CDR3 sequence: CASSLGAGGSTDTQYF. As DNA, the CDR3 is TGTGCCAGCAGCTTAGGAGCGGGAGGGTCCACAGATACGCAGTATTTT.